This T cell receptor beta chain was recovered during a study of blood T cells in healthy people across ages. Regarding the study as a whole: Unsorted PBMC material precluded a definitive naive versus antigen-experienced comparison. Long-lived and aged donors differed, with more naive CD4+ cells and higher diversity in the long-lived.

Points on this clonotype: Its antigen is as yet unknown.

There are 15 residues in the CDR3. Germline CDR1 is SGHRS and CDR2 is YFSETQ. The germline V and J ends were trimmed by 4 bases and 2 bases, with 14 bases remaining between them. A sample-barcoded 5' primer and a J-beta primer mix were used in a second PCR of roughly 6 to 12 cycles. MiXCR, applied by TCRdb to the 5' RACE reads, yields one record per CDR3 protein. The sample includes 700,000 or so distinct CDR3 sequences, about 20% of them seen just once. This sequence joins TRBV5-1 and TRBJ2-3; D remains ambiguous. This TCR derives from an older man in good health. Sequencing input: blood. The chain's CDR3 is CASSVLPLYTDTQYF. The CDR3 DNA follows: TGCGCCAGCAGCGTCCTCCCACTCTACACAGATACGCAGTATTTT.